This TCR beta chain was documented in a study of T-cell reconstitution after alpha-beta-depleted transplantation in children. The germline gives CDR1 KGHDR, CDR2 SFDVKD. V dropped 9 bases and J dropped 0 bases, with 9 bases sitting between them. The CDR3 length is 13 residues. Using unique molecular identifiers, the investigators prepared the TCRbeta library. Via MiXCR, TCRdb re-called the PCR reads, giving one row per CDR3 protein. The sample includes roughly 490,000 distinct CDR3 sequences, approximately 10% of them seen just once. This clonotype was seen more than once but under ten times. The chain recombines TRBV24-1 with TRBJ2-3; tentatively, D is TRBD2 (5 bases). The sequencing here drew on PBMCs, mostly from graft donor cells, taken 180 days after TCRalphabeta/CD19-depleted stem cell transplant. The sequence was obtained from a female patient between 2 and 15 years old who had a stem cell transplant for aplastic anemia, so the T cells may come from the graft donor. The CDR3 DNA is TGTGCCACCGGAGGAGAGAGCACAGATACGCAGTATTTT. This sequence encodes CATGGESTDTQYF.